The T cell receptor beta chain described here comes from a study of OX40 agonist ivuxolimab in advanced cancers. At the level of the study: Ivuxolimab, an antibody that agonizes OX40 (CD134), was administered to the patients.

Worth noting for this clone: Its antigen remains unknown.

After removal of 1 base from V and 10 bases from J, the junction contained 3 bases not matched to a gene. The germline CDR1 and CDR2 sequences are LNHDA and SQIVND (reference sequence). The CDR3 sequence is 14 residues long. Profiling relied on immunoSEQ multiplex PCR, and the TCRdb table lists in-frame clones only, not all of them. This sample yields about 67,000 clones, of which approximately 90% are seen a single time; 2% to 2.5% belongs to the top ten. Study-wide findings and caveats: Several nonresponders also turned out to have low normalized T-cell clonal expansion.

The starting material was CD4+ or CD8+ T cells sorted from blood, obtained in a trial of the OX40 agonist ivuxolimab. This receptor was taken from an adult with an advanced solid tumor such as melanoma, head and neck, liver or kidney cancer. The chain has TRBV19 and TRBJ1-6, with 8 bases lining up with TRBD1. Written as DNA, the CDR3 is TGTGCCAGTAGTATAGGGACAGGGACCTCACCCCTCCACTTT. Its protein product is CASSIGTGTSPLHF.